This is a list of T cell receptor beta chains from one sample in a study of long-term antiretroviral therapy in people with HIV. TCRdb's copy holds only in-frame clones and misses some; the assay was immunoSEQ multiplex PCR. The data hold about 17,000 clones, with about 86% observed a single time. Specimen: unsorted PBMCs, collected 0.3 years before starting antiretroviral therapy. The receptors stem from a man aged 50-60 years with HIV. Each CDR3 is given with its conserved first and last residue. Part of the rows lack a size; the others show once, few, many or a class for expanded clones.

clone_size j_call cdr3_length v_call cdr3_aa
- TRBJ1-2 16 TRBV7-2 CASSLGGAGKNYGYTF
- TRBJ2-4 13 TRBV11-3 CASSSRLETIQYF
- TRBJ1-1 13 TRBV4-1 CASSPQPGFIGFF
- TRBJ2-7 12 TRBV18 CASSQTPYEQYF
- TRBJ2-7 15 TRBV7-8 CASSFFGQGSYEQYF
once TRBJ2-5 13 TRBV5-1 CASSLAARETQYF
- TRBJ1-2 13 TRBV19 CASSLSDSFGYTF
once TRBJ1-2 14 TRBV6-5 CASSYSQSLYGYTF
few TRBJ1-2 16 TRBV9 CASTPQLQRGNYGYTF
- TRBJ2-2 18 TRBV19 CASSIVYRGGANTGELFF
- TRBJ2-1 17 TRBV14 CASSQRDGAGAYNEQFF
- TRBJ2-2 16 TRBV27 CASSLRTGYKAGELFF
- TRBJ2-2 18 TRBV7-2 CASSRAGLGGSNTGELFF
- TRBJ1-1 13 TRBV6-6 CASSSDGNTEAFF
- TRBJ2-7 16 TRBV7-6 CASSLGPGLASYEQYF
once TRBJ1-1 15 TRBV5-4 CASSGETPANTEAFF
- TRBJ2-7 14 TRBV28 CASSLSPGQGEQYF
- TRBJ2-1 15 TRBV6-6 CASIPGVKGYNEQFF
- TRBJ1-2 14 TRBV10-3 CATRSGGPNYGYTF
- TRBJ2-3 16 TRBV7-2 CASSLNLYSPSGTQYF
- TRBJ2-3 16 TRBV7-9 CASSLVSGSSTDTQYF
- TRBJ2-7 19 TRBV28 CASSFRTSGNRPNSYEQYF
- TRBJ1-3 17 TRBV7-9 CASSSGTVSISGNTIYF
- TRBJ1-4 15 TRBV27 CASSLSGTAFEKLFF
- TRBJ2-3 15 TRBV5-1 CASSLVGDPTDTQYF
- TRBJ2-5 14 TRBV30 CAWSIPKEWETQYF
- TRBJ2-1 23 TRBV10-3 CAISESILALLLAGGPSPNEQFF
- TRBJ2-1 15 TRBV19 CASRRGGRHYNEQFF
- TRBJ2-1 14 TRBV18 CASSSSGERNEQFF
- TRBJ1-2 14 TRBV7-9 CASSSEYTNYDYTF
- TRBJ1-1 15 TRBV2 CASSDSTGKGAEAFF
- TRBJ2-7 14 TRBV5-5 CASSLFGPPYEQYF
once TRBJ1-1 15 TRBV10-3 CAISGSGYMNTEAFF
- TRBJ2-2 15 TRBV12-5 CASGLAPMNTGELFF
- TRBJ2-7 14 TRBV5-1 CASSWGQGNYEQYF
- TRBJ2-2 13 TRBV7-9 CASSLGNTGELFF
- TRBJ2-3 14 TRBV2 CASQDRATGDTQYF
- TRBJ1-3 15 TRBV28 CASNTGGAAGNTIYF
- TRBJ1-2 19 TRBV7-8 CASSLVFSTVPKQGYGYTF
- TRBJ1-6 9 TRBV19 CAAGRPLHF
- TRBJ2-3 16 TRBV30 CAWSPRIASLTDTQYF
once TRBJ1-2 13 TRBV19 CAGRDRVTGGYTF
once TRBJ2-5 15 TRBV7-9 CASSSSGDYQETQYF
- TRBJ1-2 16 TRBV9 CASSVGSGTGVSGYTF